A single sample is the source of the 10 T cell receptor beta chains below, sequenced in a study of blood T cell repertoires in COVID-19. Assay: immunoSEQ multiplex PCR; the TCRdb copy retains only in-frame clones and omits some. Counted here are roughly 300,000 clones, 65% to 90% occurring once; the ten biggest clones make up 10% to 15%. Sequencing was done on a sample of peripheral blood. These receptors were taken from a human donor in a cohort sampled during active COVID-19.

Remarks on this clone: One end of the junction is discordant with germline, which a read error may explain. DNA for the CDR3: TGTGCTAGCAGCTTCCGGGACAGGGTAGGAGAGACCCAGTACTTC. Translation gives CASSFRDRVGETQYF. The chain uses TRBV7-7 and TRBJ2-5; 9 bases fit TRBD1. The CDR3 consists of 15 residues. Germline values: CDR1 SSHAT, CDR2 FNYEAQ (reference sequence).

The chain links TRBV7-8 to TRBJ2-5, with unresolved D. The CDR3 length is 15 residues. Germline lookup yields CDR1 SGHVS and CDR2 FQNEAQ. The V gene lost 2 bases and the J gene lost 4 bases, with 14 bases spanning the gap. CDR3 DNA sequence: TGTGCCAGCAGCTTATCTGTGGCTAGTGGAGAGACCCAGTACTTC. This codes for CASSLSVASGETQYF.

The chain has TRBV5-1 and TRBJ2-2; perhaps TRBD1 as D (5 bases). Deletions cut 0 bases from V and 4 bases from J, with 16 bases between. Per the germline V gene, CDR1 is SGHRS and CDR2 is YFSETQ. The CDR3 sequence is 17 residues long. The CDR3 region has the DNA TGCGCCAGCAGCTTGGCCAGGGCCCCTCTCGGCACCGGGGAGCTGTTTTTT. It codes for CASSLARAPLGTGELFF.

DNA of the CDR3: TGCGCCAGCAGCCCGGACAGGGTGGATTCACCCCTCCACTTT. It translates to CASSPDRVDSPLHF. V is TRBV4-3 and J is TRBJ1-6; 8 nucleotides match TRBD1. The germline V gene has CDR1 LGHNA and CDR2 YSLEER. This CDR3 contains 14 residues. The trim removed 4 bases at V and 8 bases at J, leaving 4 bases unmatched.

CDR3 amino acids: CASSWRASTDTQYF. CDR3 sequence (DNA): TGTGCCAGCAGCTGGCGGGCCAGCACAGATACGCAGTATTTT. This sequence joins TRBV7-9 and TRBJ2-3; D is perhaps TRBD2 (5 bases). Germline CDR1 and CDR2: SEHNR and FQNEAQ (reference sequence). Trimming removed 4 bases at V and 0 bases at J, with 8 bases between. This CDR3 contains 14 residues.

The table lists this clone with a count of one. The chain carries TRBV6-4 and TRBJ2-2; 9 bases match TRBD2. The V gene end was trimmed by 6 bases and the J gene end by 3 bases; junction bases not matched to a gene: 8. The germline CDR1 and CDR2 sequences are MRHNA and SNTAGT. The CDR3 extends over 16 amino acids. The CDR3 DNA reads TGTGCCAGCAGACCCGGAGTAGCGGGAGACACCGGGGAGCTGTTTTTT. It codes for CASRPGVAGDTGELFF.

This clone was picked up one time. The rearrangement joins TRBV5-1 to TRBJ2-6, with D perhaps matching TRBD2 (5 bases). Trimming stripped 2 bases from V and 1 base from J, with 19 bases between. This CDR3 comprises 19 residues. Germline CDR1 reads SGHRS; CDR2 reads YFSETQ. CDR3 residues: CASSFDVGGRYSGANVLTF. In nucleotides, the CDR3 is TGCGCCAGCAGCTTTGATGTCGGAGGTCGCTATTCTGGGGCCAACGTCCTGACTTTC.

The V and J genes are TRBV6-6 and TRBJ2-7; perhaps TRBD2 as D (6 bases). V lost 3 bases and J lost 0, with 9 bases in between. This CDR3 is 14 amino acids long. Germline V gene data show CDR1 as MNHNY and CDR2 as SVGAGI (reference sequence). In DNA, the CDR3 is TGTGCCAGCAGTTATAGCGGCTACTCCTACGAGCAGTACTTC. This translates into CASSYSGYSYEQYF.

This chain connects TRBV19 to TRBJ2-1, with 11 positions matching TRBD2. The V and J ends lost 1 base and 7 bases, in that order; junction bases with no gene match: 9. The CDR3 sequence is 17 residues long. Germline V gene lookup returns CDR1 LNHDA and CDR2 SQIVND (reference sequence). The CDR3 region has the DNA TGTGCCAGTAGTATAGCCTATTCGACTAGCGGGGCTAATGAGCAGTTCTTC. It encodes CASSIAYSTSGANEQFF.

The V gene is TRBV19, the J gene TRBJ1-1, with no clear D. V shed 5 bases and J shed 3 bases, with 16 bases lying between them. Germline V gene lookup returns CDR1 LNHDA and CDR2 SQIVND (reference sequence). CDR3 length: 15 residues. The CDR3 DNA reads TGTGCCAGTAGTTCACCCCTTTCCAGTGACACTGAAGCTTTCTTT. Translation gives CASSSPLSSDTEAFF.